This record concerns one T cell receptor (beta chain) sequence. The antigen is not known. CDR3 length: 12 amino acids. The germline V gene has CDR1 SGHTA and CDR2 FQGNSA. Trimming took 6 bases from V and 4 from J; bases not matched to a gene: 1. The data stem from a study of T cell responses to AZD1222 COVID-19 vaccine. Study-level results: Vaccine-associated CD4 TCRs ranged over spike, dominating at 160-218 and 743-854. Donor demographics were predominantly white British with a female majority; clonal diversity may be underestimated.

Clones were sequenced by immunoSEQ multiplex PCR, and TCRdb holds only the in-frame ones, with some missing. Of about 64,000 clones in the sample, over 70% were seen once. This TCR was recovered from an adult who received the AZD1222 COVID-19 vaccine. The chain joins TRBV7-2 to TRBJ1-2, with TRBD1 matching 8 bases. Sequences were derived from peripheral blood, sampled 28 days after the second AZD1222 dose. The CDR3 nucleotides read TGTGCCAGCAGGACAGGGGTCTATGGCTACACCTTC. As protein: CASRTGVYGYTF.